The clone carrying this T cell receptor beta chain was picked up many times. What it binds is not known. Given a much more abundant clone one base away, this may be a read error. This sample's RNA came from whole unsorted tissue. More than 3 cm separated this lung sample from the edge of the tumor. Three rounds of nested PCR, following a modified ARM-PCR protocol, produced the TCRbeta library. TCRdb ran MiXCR on the multiplex PCR reads and lists one entry per CDR3 protein. The data contain 40,000 or so distinct CDR3 sequences, less than 65% of them singletons. The record originates from a study of tumor and adjacent non-tumor tissue in lung cancer. About the research overall: Histology: 12 adenocarcinoma, 2 squamous cell carcinoma, 1 small cell lung cancer. On average, productive TCRbeta reads reached about 4.2 million per sample. Study-wide points: Higher tumor TCR diversity was associated with shorter survival.

The CDR3 totals 11 residues. V lost 5 bases, J lost 8 bases, and 8 bases lay in between. The germline V gene has CDR1 SGHNT and CDR2 YENEEA. Sequenced sample: distant non-tumor lung tissue. This TCR derives from a man between 45 and 60 years old with non-small cell lung cancer. The chain carries TRBV11-3 and TRBJ2-3, with D tentatively TRBD1 or TRBD2 (6 bases each). CDR3 DNA: TGTGCCAGCAGCGGAGGGGGTACGCAGTATTTT. Translated: CASSGGGTQYF.